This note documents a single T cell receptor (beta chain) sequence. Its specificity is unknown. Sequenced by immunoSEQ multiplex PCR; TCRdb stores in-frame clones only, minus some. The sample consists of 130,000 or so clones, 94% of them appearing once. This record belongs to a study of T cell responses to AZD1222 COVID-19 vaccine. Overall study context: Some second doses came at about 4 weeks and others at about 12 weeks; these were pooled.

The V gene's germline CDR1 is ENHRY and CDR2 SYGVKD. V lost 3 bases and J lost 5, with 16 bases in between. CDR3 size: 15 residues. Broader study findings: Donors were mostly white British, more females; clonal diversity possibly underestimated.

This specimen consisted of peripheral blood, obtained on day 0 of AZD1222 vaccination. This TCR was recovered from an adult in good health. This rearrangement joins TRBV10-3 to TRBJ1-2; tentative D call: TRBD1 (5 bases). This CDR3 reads CAISDEGQGRYGYTF. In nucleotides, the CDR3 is TGTGCCATCAGTGATGAGGGGCAGGGAAGGTATGGCTACACCTTC.